Following are 13 T cell receptor beta chains from one sample sequenced in a study of immune characterization of retroperitoneal liposarcoma. One entry per CDR3 protein results from TCRdb running MiXCR on the PCR reads. The sample includes fewer than 25,000 distinct CDR3 sequences, about 35% of them seen just once. Input material: blood. The receptors derive from a male donor with retroperitoneal liposarcoma.

The chain couples TRBV6-1 to TRBJ1-2, with D unclear. The CDR3 loop spans 15 amino acids. The V gene lost 3 bases and the J gene lost 2 bases, with 13 bases spanning the gap. The germline V gene has CDR1 MNHNS and CDR2 SASEGT. This CDR3 reads CASSEFWEGNYGYTF. CDR3 DNA sequence: TGTGCCAGCAGTGAGTTTTGGGAAGGGAACTATGGCTACACCTTC.

This clonotype has ten or more counts. The chain joins TRBV12-3 or TRBV12-4 to TRBJ2-5; D unclear. This CDR3 has 14 amino acids. Trimming shortened V by 2 bases and J by 1 base, and 8 bases separated the two germline ends. This CDR3 is CASSLPETQETQYF. In nucleotides, the CDR3 is TGTGCCAGCAGTTTACCAGAAACCCAAGAGACCCAGTACTTC.

For this clonotype: The conserved phenylalanine or tryptophan normally closing the CDR3 is absent here, so this likely arose from a read error. The V and J genes are TRBV7-1 and TRBJ2-1, with 7 bases that match TRBD1. The J call may not be correct, given that the DNA end is closer to TRBJ2-5. TRBV7-1 is recorded as an ORF, its role being uncertain. CDR3 length equals 12 residues. The CDR3 bases are TGTGCCAGCAGCAGGGGACAGAAGACCCAGTACGTC. This gives the protein CASSRGQKTQYV.

Within the sample, this clonotype is medium-sized (0.01 to 0.1%). This chain joins TRBV7-2 and TRBJ2-1, with D possibly TRBD1 on 5 matching bases. The V gene lost 3 bases and the J gene lost 3 bases, with 6 bases spanning the gap. The CDR3 spans 13 residues. The germline V gene encodes CDR1 SGHTA and CDR2 FQGNSA. The CDR3 sequence is CASSLDNYNEQFF. The DNA for the CDR3 is TGTGCCAGCAGCTTGGACAACTACAATGAGCAGTTCTTC.

The table lists this clonotype with a count of one. A much larger clone differs from this one at a single base, so this may be a read error. This rearrangement joins TRBV6-1 to TRBJ2-1; D not certain. Per the germline V gene, CDR1 is MNHNS and CDR2 is SASEGT. The CDR3 length is 12 residues. The V and J ends lost 7 bases and 13 bases respectively, with 17 bases between them. CDR3 residues: CASKDGIFSQFF. In DNA, the CDR3 is TGTGCCAGCAAGGACGGAATCTTTTCTCAGTTCTTC.

The sample holds many counts of this clonotype. The genes are TRBV12-3 or TRBV12-4 and TRBJ1-6; the D is unclear. CDR3 length: 13 residues. Trimming pared 6 bases from V and 2 bases from J, leaving 5 bases between. CDR3 loop: CASRGTYNSPLHF. The CDR3 DNA is TGTGCCAGCAGAGGCACCTATAATTCACCCCTCCACTTT.

Worth noting for this clonotype: This may be a read error: a much more frequent sequence differs by one nucleotide. The genes are TRBV25-1 and TRBJ2-3; D gene unclear. Germline V gene lookup returns CDR1 MGHDK and CDR2 SYGVNS. Trimming pared 3 bases from V and 6 bases from J, leaving 4 bases between. This CDR3 region has 11 residues. CDR3 DNA: TGTGCCAGCAGTGACTGGGATACGCAGTATTTT. This encodes CASSDWDTQYF.

Only a few counts were recorded for this clonotype. No DNA is shown, since the ends of the CDR3 on it are uncertain; the CDR3 is the one TCRdb lists. V is TRBV12-3 or TRBV12-4 and J is TRBJ2-3. The CDR3 spans 15 residues, counting both ends. CDR3 sequence reads: CASSPAFWGTDTQYF.

This clonotype was seen a few times. V gene TRBV5-1 combines with J gene TRBJ2-4; a weak D match, TRBD1 (6 bases). The CDR3 is made up of 15 amino acids. The germline V gene encodes CDR1 SGHRS and CDR2 YFSETQ. Trimming shortened V by 4 bases and J by 1 base, and 12 bases separated the two germline ends. CDR3 sequence: CASSQQGTAKNIQYF. DNA of the CDR3: TGCGCCAGCAGCCAGCAGGGGACGGCCAAAAACATTCAGTACTTC.

The V call is TRBV10-1, the J call TRBJ2-1; D is uncertain. The end of the DNA aligns better with TRBJ2-5, so the J call may be wrong. CDR1 and CDR2 (germline): WNHNN, SYGVQD (reference sequence). The CDR3 is 14 amino acids. Here the CDR3 DNA reads TGCGCCAGCAGTGAGAGCATCCGTCAAGAGACCCAGTACTTC. It yields the protein CASSESIRQETQYF.

This clonotype was observed a few times. The V gene is TRBV11-2, the J gene TRBJ2-5; D remains ambiguous. Germline values: CDR1 SGHAT, CDR2 FQNNGV. Trimming stripped 5 bases from V and 1 base from J, with 11 bases between. This CDR3 comprises 14 residues. Here the CDR3 DNA reads TGTGCCAGCAGCGCCGATTGGTCCCAAGAGACCCAGTACTTC. Residues: CASSADWSQETQYF. The variable domain in full, completed from reference TRBV11-2 and TRBJ2-5, reads EAGVAQSPRYKIIEKRQSVAFWCNPISGHATLYWYQQILGQGPKLLIQFQNNGVVDDSQLPKDRFSAERLKGVDSTLKIQPAKLEDSAVYLCASSADWSQETQYFGPGTRLLVL.

In the case of this clonotype: Lacking the conserved final phenylalanine or tryptophan, this CDR3 likely reflects a read error. No DNA is shown, since the ends of the CDR3 on it are uncertain; the CDR3 is the one TCRdb lists. CDR3 sequence: CASSLGGIIGETQYFGP. The chain has TRBV11-3 and TRBJ2-4; the table assigns TRBD2, which was not confirmed against the DNA. The CDR3 region is 17 residues in length, termini included. Germline-derived CDR1 and CDR2 are SGHNT and YENEEA.

This clonotype has at least ten counts. This chain links TRBV27 with TRBJ2-5; 8 positions match TRBD1. V dropped 4 bases and J dropped 5; count of bases not matched to a gene: 9. The CDR3 spans 15 residues. Germline V gives CDR1 MNHEY, CDR2 SMNVEV (reference sequence). The CDR3 reads CASSSPTGARETQYF. The CDR3 nucleotides are TGTGCCAGCAGTTCTCCGACAGGGGCAAGGGAGACCCAGTACTTC.